A selection of T cell receptor beta chains follows, all from one sample in a study of neurological immune-mediated disorders. TCRdb independently ran MiXCR on the 5' RACE reads; one entry per CDR3 protein. Here the sample spans under 30,000 distinct CDR3 sequences, about 6.3% being singletons. The sample consisted of PBMCs. The source is a woman aged 40 to 50 in good health. CDR3s include the opening cysteine and the closing phenylalanine or tryptophan. A D gene is named only where the DNA matches it firmly. Clone size appears in some rows only: once, few, many, or a class for an expanded clone.

V,D,size,J,CDR3,DNA
TRBV20-1,NA,NA,TRBJ1-1,CSARDLRRGNTEAFF,TGCAGTGCTAGAGACCTACGGAGAGGGAACACTGAAGCTTTCTTT
TRBV20-1,NA,many,TRBJ1-1,CSARKPLDWDGERWRTEAFF,TGCAGTGCTAGGAAGCCCCTCGACTGGGACGGGGAAAGGTGGAGAACTGAAGCTTTCTTT
TRBV28,NA,many,TRBJ1-1,CASSLFRVKNTEAFF,TGTGCCAGCAGTTTATTCAGGGTAAAGAACACTGAAGCTTTCTTT
TRBV14,NA,many,TRBJ2-1,CASSQYGVGDSYNEQFF,TGTGCCAGCAGCCAGTATGGGGTAGGGGATTCCTACAATGAGCAGTTCTTC
TRBV12-3/TRBV12-4,NA,many,TRBJ1-4,CASSLSGGWEKLFF,TGTGCCAGCAGTTTGTCGGGGGGGTGGGAAAAACTGTTTTTT
TRBV9,NA,many,TRBJ1-1,CASSLSDGEAEAFF,TGTGCCAGCAGCCTATCGGATGGAGAGGCTGAAGCTTTCTTT
TRBV20-1,NA,many,TRBJ2-7,CSARGTTTTDSYEQYF,TGCAGTGCTAGAGGCACCACCACGACGGACAGCTACGAGCAGTACTTC
TRBV5-1,NA,many,TRBJ2-7,CASSFPSPQDYQLEQYF,TGCGCCAGCAGCTTCCCCTCCCCCCAGGACTATCAATTGGAGCAGTACTTC
TRBV5-5,NA,many,TRBJ2-2,CASSITGNTGELFF,TGTGCCAGCAGCATTACAGGGAACACCGGGGAGCTGTTTTTT
TRBV5-1,NA,NA,TRBJ1-2,CAGQLLYVEPNSPGYTF,TGCGCCGGCCAATTATTGTATGTGGAGCCGAACTCTCCTGGCTACACCTTC
TRBV2,TRBD2,NA,TRBJ2-7,CASNVAGVEYEQYF,TGTGCCAGCAATGTAGCGGGAGTGGAGTACGAGCAGTACTTC
TRBV20-1,NA,many,TRBJ2-5,CSLPGQKETQYF,TGCAGTCTTCCGGGACAAAAGGAGACCCAGTACTTC
TRBV5-1,TRBD1,many,TRBJ2-5,CASSLEGGGSETQYF,TGCGCCAGCAGCTTGGAAGGGGGCGGCTCAGAGACCCAGTACTTC
TRBV20-1,NA,many,TRBJ1-5,CSANPSGTSNQPQHF,TGCAGTGCTAACCCATCGGGTACGAGCAATCAGCCCCAGCATTTT
TRBV20-1,TRBD2,many,TRBJ2-7,CSATRGGATAEQYF,TGCAGTGCCACCCGGGGGGGGGCAACGGCCGAGCAGTACTTC
TRBV5-1,NA,many,TRBJ2-3,CASSPEQLSTDTQYF,TGCGCCAGCAGCCCGGAACAGTTGAGCACAGATACGCAGTATTTT
TRBV11-2,NA,many,TRBJ2-2,CASSRMGPSAPTGELFF,TGTGCCAGCAGCCGTATGGGCCCTAGCGCCCCCACCGGGGAGCTGTTTTTT
TRBV20-1,NA,many,TRBJ2-7,CSANRDPSSYEQYF,TGCAGTGCAAACAGGGACCCTAGCTCCTACGAGCAGTACTTC
TRBV4-3,TRBD2,few,TRBJ2-3,CASSQDFPSGRSDTQYF,TGCGCCAGCAGCCAAGATTTTCCTAGCGGGAGGTCAGATACGCAGTATTTT
TRBV20-1,TRBD2,many,TRBJ2-7,CSGSTGTSGYEQYF,TGCAGTGGAAGCACCGGGACTAGCGGCTACGAGCAGTACTTC
TRBV20-1,NA,many,TRBJ2-3,CSALGGINTDTQYF,TGCAGTGCCCTAGGGGGTATAAACACAGATACGCAGTATTTT
TRBV20-1,TRBD2,many,TRBJ2-7,CSARMGASGRWPPLSYEQYF,TGCAGTGCTAGAATGGGGGCTAGCGGGAGGTGGCCCCCTCTTTCCTACGAGCAGTACTTC
TRBV20-1,NA,many,TRBJ2-7,CSADGRGGDEQYF,TGCAGTGCCGACGGCAGGGGAGGGGACGAGCAGTACTTC
TRBV30,NA,many,TRBJ1-1,CAWGQGRGNTEAFF,TGTGCCTGGGGGCAGGGAAGAGGGAACACTGAAGCTTTCTTT
TRBV5-1,NA,many,TRBJ2-5,CASSFLPGYQETQYF,TGCGCCAGCAGCTTCCTCCCGGGATACCAAGAGACCCAGTACTTC
TRBV5-6,NA,many,TRBJ2-4,CASSVEVSGTFQYF,TGTGCCAGCAGCGTGGAGGTATCCGGGACATTTCAGTACTTC
TRBV20-1,NA,many,TRBJ1-2,CSASVYGYTF,TGCAGTGCTAGTGTCTATGGCTACACCTTC
TRBV12-3/TRBV12-4,NA,many,TRBJ2-3,CASSFSRGDTQYF,TGTGCCAGCAGTTTTTCTCGAGGAGATACGCAGTATTTT